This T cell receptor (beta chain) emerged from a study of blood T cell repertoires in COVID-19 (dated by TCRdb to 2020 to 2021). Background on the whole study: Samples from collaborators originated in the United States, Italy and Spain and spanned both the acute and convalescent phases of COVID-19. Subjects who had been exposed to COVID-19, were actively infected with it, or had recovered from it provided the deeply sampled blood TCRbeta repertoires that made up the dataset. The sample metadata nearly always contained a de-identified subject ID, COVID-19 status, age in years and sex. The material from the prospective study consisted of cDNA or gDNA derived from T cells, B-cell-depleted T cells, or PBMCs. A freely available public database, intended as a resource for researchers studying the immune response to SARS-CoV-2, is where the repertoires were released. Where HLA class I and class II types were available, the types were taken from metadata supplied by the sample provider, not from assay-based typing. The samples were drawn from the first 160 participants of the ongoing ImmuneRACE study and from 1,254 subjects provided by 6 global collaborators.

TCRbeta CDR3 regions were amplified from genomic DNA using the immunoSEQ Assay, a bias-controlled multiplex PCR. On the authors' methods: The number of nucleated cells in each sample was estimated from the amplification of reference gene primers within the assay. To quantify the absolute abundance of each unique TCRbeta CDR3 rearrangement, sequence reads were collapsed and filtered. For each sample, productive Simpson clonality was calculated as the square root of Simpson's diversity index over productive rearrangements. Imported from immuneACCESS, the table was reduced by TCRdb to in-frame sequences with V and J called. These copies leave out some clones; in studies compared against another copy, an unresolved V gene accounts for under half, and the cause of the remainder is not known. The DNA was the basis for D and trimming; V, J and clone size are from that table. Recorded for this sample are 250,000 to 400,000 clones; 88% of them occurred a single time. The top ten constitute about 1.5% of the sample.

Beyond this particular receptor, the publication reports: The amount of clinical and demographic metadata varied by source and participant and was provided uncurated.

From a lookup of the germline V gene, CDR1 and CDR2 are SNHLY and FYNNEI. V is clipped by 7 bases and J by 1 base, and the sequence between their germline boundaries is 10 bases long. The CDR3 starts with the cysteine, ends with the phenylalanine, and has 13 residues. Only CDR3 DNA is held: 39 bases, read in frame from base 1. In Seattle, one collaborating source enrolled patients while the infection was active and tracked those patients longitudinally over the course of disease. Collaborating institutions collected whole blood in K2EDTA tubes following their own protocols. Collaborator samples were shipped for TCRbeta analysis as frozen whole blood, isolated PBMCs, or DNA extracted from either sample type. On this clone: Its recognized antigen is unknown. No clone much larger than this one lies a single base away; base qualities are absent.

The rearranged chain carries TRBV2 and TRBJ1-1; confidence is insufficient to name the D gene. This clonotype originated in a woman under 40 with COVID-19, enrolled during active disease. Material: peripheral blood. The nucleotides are TGTGCCAGCACTCCCCAGGAGAACACTGAAGCTTTCTTT. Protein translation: CASTPQENTEAFF. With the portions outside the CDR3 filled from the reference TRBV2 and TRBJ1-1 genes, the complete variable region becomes EPEVTQTPSHQVTQMGQEVILRCVPISNHLYFYWYRQILGQKVEFLVSFYNNEISEKSEIFDDQFSVERPDGSNFTLKIRSTKLEDSAMYFCASTPQENTEAFFGQGTRLTVV.